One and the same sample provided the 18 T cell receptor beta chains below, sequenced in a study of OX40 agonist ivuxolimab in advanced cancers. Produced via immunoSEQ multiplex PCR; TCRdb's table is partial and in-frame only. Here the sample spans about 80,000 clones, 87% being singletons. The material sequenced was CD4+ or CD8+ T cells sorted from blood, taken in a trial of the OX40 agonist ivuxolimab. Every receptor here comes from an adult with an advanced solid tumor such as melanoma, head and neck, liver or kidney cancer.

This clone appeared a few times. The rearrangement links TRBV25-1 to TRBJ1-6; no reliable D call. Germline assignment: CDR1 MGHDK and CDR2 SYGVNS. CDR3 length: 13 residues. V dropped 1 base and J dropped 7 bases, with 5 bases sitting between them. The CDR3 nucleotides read TGTGCCAGCAGTGAATTTACCAATTCACCCCTCCACTTT. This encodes CASSEFTNSPLHF.

CDR3 residues: CASSRQGSYGYTF. As DNA, the CDR3 is TGTGCCAGCAGCAGGCAGGGTAGCTATGGCTACACCTTC. The V gene is TRBV6-6, the J gene TRBJ1-2; D perhaps matches TRBD1 (5 bases). Germline values: CDR1 MNHNY, CDR2 SVGAGI (reference sequence). Between the trimmed V and J ends, which lost 6 bases and 4 bases, there was a span of 12 bases. The CDR3 is 13 residues long.

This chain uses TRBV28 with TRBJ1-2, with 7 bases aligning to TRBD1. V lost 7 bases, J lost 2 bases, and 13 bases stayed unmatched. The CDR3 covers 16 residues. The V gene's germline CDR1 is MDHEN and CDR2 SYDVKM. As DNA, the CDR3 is TGTGCCAGCATCGAGGAGAGGGGGCGATGGAACTATGGCTACACCTTC. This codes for CASIEERGRWNYGYTF.

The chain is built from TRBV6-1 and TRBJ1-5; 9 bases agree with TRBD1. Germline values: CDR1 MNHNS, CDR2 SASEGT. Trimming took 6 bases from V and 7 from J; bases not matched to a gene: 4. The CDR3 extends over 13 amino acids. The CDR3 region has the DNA TGTGCCAGCAGGAGGGGACAGGGCCAGCCCCAGCATTTT. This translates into CASRRGQGQPQHF.

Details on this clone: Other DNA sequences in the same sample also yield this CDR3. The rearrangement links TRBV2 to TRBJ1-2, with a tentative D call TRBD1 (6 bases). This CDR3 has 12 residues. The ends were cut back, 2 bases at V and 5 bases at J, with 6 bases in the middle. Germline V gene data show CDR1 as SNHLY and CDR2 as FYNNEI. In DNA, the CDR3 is TGTGCCAGCAGTGAAAGGGGGTATGGCTACACCTTC. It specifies CASSERGYGYTF.

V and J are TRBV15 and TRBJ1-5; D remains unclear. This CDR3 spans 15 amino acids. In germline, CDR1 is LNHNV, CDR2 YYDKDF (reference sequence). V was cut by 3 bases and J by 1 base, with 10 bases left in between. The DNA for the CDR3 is TGTGCCACCAGCAGCATTAAAATGAGCAATCAGCCCCAGCATTTT. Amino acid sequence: CATSSIKMSNQPQHF. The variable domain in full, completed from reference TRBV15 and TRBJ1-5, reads DAMVIQNPRYQVTQFGKPVTLSCSQTLNHNVMYWYQQKSSQAPKLLFHYYDKDFNNEADTPDNFQSRRPNTSFCFLDIRSPGLGDTAMYLCATSSIKMSNQPQHFGDGTRLSIL.

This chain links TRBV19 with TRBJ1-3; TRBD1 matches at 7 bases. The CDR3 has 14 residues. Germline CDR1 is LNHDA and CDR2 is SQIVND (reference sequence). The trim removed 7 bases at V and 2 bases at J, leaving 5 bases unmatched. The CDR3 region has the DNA TGTGCCAGTAATCCCGACAGGGCTGGAAACACCATATATTTT. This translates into CASNPDRAGNTIYF.

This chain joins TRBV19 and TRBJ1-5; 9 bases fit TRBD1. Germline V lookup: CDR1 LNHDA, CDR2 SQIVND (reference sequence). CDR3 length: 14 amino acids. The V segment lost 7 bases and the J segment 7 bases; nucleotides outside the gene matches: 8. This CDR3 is CASTPGTGKQPQHF. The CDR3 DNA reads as TGTGCCAGTACTCCCGGGACAGGGAAACAGCCCCAGCATTTT.

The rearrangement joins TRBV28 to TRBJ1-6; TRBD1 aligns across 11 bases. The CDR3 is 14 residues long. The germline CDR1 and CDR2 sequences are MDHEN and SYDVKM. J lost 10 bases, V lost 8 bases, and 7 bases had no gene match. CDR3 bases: TGTGCCAGCTCTTTGGGACAGGGGGGGTCACCCCTCCACTTT. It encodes CASSLGQGGSPLHF.

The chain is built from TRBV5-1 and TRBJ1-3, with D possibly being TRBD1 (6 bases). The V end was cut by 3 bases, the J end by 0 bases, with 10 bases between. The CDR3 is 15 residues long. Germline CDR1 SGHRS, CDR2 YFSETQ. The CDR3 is CASSSGQNSGNTIYF. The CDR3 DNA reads TGCGCCAGCAGCTCAGGACAGAACTCTGGAAACACCATATATTTT.

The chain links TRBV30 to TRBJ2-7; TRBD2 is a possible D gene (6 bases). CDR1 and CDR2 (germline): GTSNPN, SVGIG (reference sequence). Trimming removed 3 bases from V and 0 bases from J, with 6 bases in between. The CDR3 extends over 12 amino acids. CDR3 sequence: CAWRGGSYEQYF. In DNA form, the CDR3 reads TGTGCCTGGAGGGGGGGCTCCTACGAGCAGTACTTC.

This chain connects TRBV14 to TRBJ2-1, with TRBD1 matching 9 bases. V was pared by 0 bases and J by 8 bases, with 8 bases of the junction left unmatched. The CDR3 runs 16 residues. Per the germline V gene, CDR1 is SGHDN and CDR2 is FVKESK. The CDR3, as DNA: TGTGCCAGCAGCCAAGACTCTGGACAGGGGAGCCATGAGCAGTTCTTC. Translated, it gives CASSQDSGQGSHEQFF.

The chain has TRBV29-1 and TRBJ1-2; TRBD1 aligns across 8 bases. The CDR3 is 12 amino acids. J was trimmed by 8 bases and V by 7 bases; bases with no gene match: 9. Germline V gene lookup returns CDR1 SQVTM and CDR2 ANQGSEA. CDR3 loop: CSATVTGDGYTF. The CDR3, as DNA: TGCAGCGCCACAGTGACAGGGGACGGCTACACCTTC.

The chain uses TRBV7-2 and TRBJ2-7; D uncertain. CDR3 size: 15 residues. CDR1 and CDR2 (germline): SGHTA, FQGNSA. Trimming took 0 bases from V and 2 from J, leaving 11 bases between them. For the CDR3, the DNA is TGTGCCAGCAGCTTAGCGCTTTCAAACACCTACGAGCAGTACTTC. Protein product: CASSLALSNTYEQYF.

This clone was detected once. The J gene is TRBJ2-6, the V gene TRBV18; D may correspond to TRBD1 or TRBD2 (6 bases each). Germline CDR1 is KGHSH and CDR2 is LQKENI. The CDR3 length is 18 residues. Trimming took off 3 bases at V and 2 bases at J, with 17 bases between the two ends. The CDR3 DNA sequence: TGTGCCAGCTCACCTGGGCCCCGGGGGCGAACTGGGGCCAACGTCCTGACTTTC. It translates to CASSPGPRGRTGANVLTF.

The CDR3 is CASSDWSRDPTHTQYF. The CDR3 coding sequence is TGTGCCAGCAGTGACTGGTCTCGGGACCCCACTCATACGCAGTATTTT. The J gene is TRBJ2-3, the V gene TRBV6-4; D tentatively reads TRBD1 or TRBD2 (5 bases each). The CDR3 spans 16 residues. The germline gives CDR1 MRHNA, CDR2 SNTAGT. V lost 1 base to trimming and J lost 7 bases, with 18 bases between them.

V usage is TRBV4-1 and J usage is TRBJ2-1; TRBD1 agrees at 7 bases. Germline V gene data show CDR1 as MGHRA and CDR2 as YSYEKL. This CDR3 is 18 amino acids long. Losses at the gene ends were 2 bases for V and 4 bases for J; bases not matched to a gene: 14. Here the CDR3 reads CASSQIYSRDRSYNEQFF. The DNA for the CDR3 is TGCGCCAGCAGCCAAATTTATAGCCGGGACAGATCATACAATGAGCAGTTCTTC.

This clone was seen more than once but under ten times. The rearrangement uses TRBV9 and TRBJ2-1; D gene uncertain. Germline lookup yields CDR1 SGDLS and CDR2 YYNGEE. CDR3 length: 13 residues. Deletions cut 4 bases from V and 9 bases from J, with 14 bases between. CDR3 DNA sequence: TGTGCCAGCAGCCTCTCTAATCGATTTGAGCAGTTCTTC. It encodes CASSLSNRFEQFF.